A single sample is the source of the 20 T cell receptor beta chains below, sequenced in a study of blood T cell repertoires in COVID-19. TCRdb keeps only in-frame clones here, not all; method: immunoSEQ multiplex PCR. The sample has 200,000 to 250,000 clones; about 88% are singletons. Sequenced input: peripheral blood. The receptors shown here come from a man in his forties with acute or convalescent COVID-19.

The J gene is TRBJ1-1, the V gene TRBV7-2; no reliable D call. V lost 5 bases and J 4 bases, leaving 14 bases between the germline ends. Per the germline V gene, CDR1 is SGHTA and CDR2 is FQGNSA. The CDR3 contains 14 residues. CDR3 protein: CASSTQAKSTEAFF. CDR3 bases: TGTGCCAGCAGCACCCAGGCGAAATCCACTGAAGCTTTCTTT.

The chain has TRBV6-5 and TRBJ1-1; D remains ambiguous. The CDR3 runs to 14 residues. Trimming pared 5 bases from V and 5 bases from J, leaving 15 bases between. Germline CDR1 is MNHEY and CDR2 is SVGAGI. The CDR3 region is CASSPSPAGTEAFF. The CDR3, as DNA: TGTGCCAGCAGTCCGTCCCCAGCGGGGACTGAAGCTTTCTTT.

The J gene is TRBJ1-1, the V gene TRBV18; maybe TRBD1 (5 bases). The germline gives CDR1 KGHSH, CDR2 LQKENI. The CDR3 is 16 amino acids. V lost 1 base, J lost 0 bases, and 12 bases lay in between. CDR3 sequence reads: CASSPRQINMNTEAFF. Here the CDR3 DNA reads TGTGCCAGCTCACCACGACAGATTAATATGAACACTGAAGCTTTCTTT. Full variable domain (outside the CDR3, taken from reference TRBV18 and TRBJ1-1): NAGVMQNPRHLVRRRGQEARLRCSPMKGHSHVYWYRQLPEEGLKFMVYLQKENIIDESGMPKERFSAEFPKEGPSILRIQQVVRGDSAAYFCASSPRQINMNTEAFFGQGTRLTVV.

V gene TRBV3-1 (or the pseudogene TRBV3-2) combines with J gene TRBJ1-5, with 7 bases matching TRBD1. The CDR3 consists of 15 residues. Germline trimming cut 2 bases from V and 4 bases from J; bases unmatched to any gene: 5. Germline CDR1 reads LGHDT; CDR2 reads YNNKEL (reference sequence). The CDR3 sequence is CASSQLDRVNQPQHF. The CDR3 region has the DNA TGTGCCAGCAGCCAATTAGACAGGGTGAATCAGCCCCAGCATTTT.

The chain employs TRBV23-1 and TRBJ2-4, with TRBD1 identical over 8 bases. TRBV23-1 is designated an ORF whose function remains uncertain. Trimming removed 8 bases from V and 2 bases from J; junction bases left unmatched: 11. The CDR3 is made up of 16 amino acids. The chain's CDR3 is CASSIRTGHTKNIQYF. In nucleotides, the CDR3 is TGCGCCAGCTCGATTCGGACAGGGCATACCAAAAACATTCAGTACTTC.

The chain is built from TRBV9 and TRBJ1-6; D is possibly TRBD1 (5 bases). This CDR3 has 18 amino acids. The V end lost 4 bases, the J end lost 0 bases, and 17 bases lay between the germline ends. Germline CDR1 and CDR2: SGDLS and YYNGEE. The DNA for the CDR3 is TGTGCCAGCAGCTCCCACCCCTACAGGCCCTCCTATAATTCACCCCTCCACTTT. Translation gives CASSSHPYRPSYNSPLHF.

The V gene is TRBV28, the J gene TRBJ1-4, with 9 bases fitting TRBD1. CDR1 is MDHEN, CDR2 SYDVKM, per germline. V gave up 7 bases and J gave up 8 bases; unmatched junction bases: 11. CDR3 length: 15 amino acids. The CDR3 DNA reads as TGTGCCAGCACCCCAGACAGGGGGAATCTCGAAAAACTGTTTTTT. Protein product: CASTPDRGNLEKLFF.

The chain has TRBV7-9 and TRBJ1-3; 7 nucleotides line up with TRBD1. With V trimmed by 5 bases and J by 0 bases, 7 bases remained unmatched. The CDR3 loop spans 16 amino acids. Germline CDR1 is SEHNR and CDR2 is FQNEAQ (reference sequence). The CDR3 spells CASSPTGTVSGNTIYF. DNA of the CDR3: TGTGCCAGCAGCCCTACCGGGACAGTCTCTGGAAACACCATATATTTT.

The chain carries TRBV28 and TRBJ2-1, with D unclear. Trimming cost V 5 bases and J 9 bases, with 14 bases left between them. CDR3 length equals 13 residues. Germline loops: CDR1 MDHEN, CDR2 SYDVKM. The CDR3 is CASSLNSHAEQFF. The CDR3 DNA is TGTGCCAGCAGTCTAAATAGCCATGCTGAGCAGTTCTTC. The variable domain in full, with the rest retrieved from reference TRBV28 and TRBJ2-1, is DVKVTQSSRYLVKRTGEKVFLECVQDMDHENMFWYRQDPGLGLRLIYFSYDVKMKEKGDIPEGYSVSREKKERFSLILESASTNQTSMYLCASSLNSHAEQFFGPGTRLTVL.

Written as DNA, the CDR3 is TGTGCCAGCAGCCAAGATGTAGGTGTCAGGGGAAGCGGCACCTTC. Residues: CASSQDVGVRGSGTF. The chain recombines TRBV3-1 (or the pseudogene TRBV3-2) with TRBJ1-2; perhaps TRBD1 as D (6 bases). V dropped 0 bases and J dropped 13 bases, with 21 bases sitting between them. CDR1 LGHDT and CDR2 YNNKEL come from the germline V gene (reference sequence). The CDR3 totals 15 residues.

In DNA, the CDR3 is TGTGCCAGCAGCTCCTCGCGGGCGGGGGGCCAATACAATGAGCAGTTCTTC. It is translated as CASSSSRAGGQYNEQFF. The chain employs TRBV3-1 (or the pseudogene TRBV3-2) and TRBJ2-1, with 8 bases lining up with TRBD2. Germline loops: CDR1 LGHDT, CDR2 YNNKEL (reference sequence). The CDR3 sequence is 17 residues long. V shed 5 bases, J shed 4 bases, and the junction held 13 bases outside the gene matches.

This clone was observed once. The J gene is TRBJ2-5, the V gene TRBV5-1; 12 bases match TRBD1. There are 16 residues in the CDR3. Germline-derived CDR1 and CDR2 are SGHRS and YFSETQ. The V and J ends lost 4 bases and 5 bases, in that order; junction bases with no gene match: 9. CDR3 loop: CASSPTGTGGWETQYF. CDR3 sequence (DNA): TGCGCCAGCAGCCCGACCGGGACAGGGGGCTGGGAGACCCAGTACTTC. Based on the CDR3 plus reference TRBV5-1 and TRBJ2-5, the full variable domain is KAGVTQTPRYLIKTRGQQVTLSCSPISGHRSVSWYQQTPGQGLQFLFEYFSETQRNKGNFPGRFSGRQFSNSRSEMNVSTLELGDSALYLCASSPTGTGGWETQYFGPGTRLLVL.

V gene TRBV11-1 combines with J gene TRBJ2-7; TRBD1 matches 7 bases. CDR3 length equals 14 residues. From germline, CDR1 is SGHAT and CDR2 FQDESV (reference sequence). V shed 5 bases and J 2 bases; nucleotides not matched to a gene: 6. The DNA for the CDR3 is TGTGCCAGCAGCCCAGGACAGGTGACCTACGAGCAGTACTTC. It specifies CASSPGQVTYEQYF.

Written as DNA, the CDR3 is TGTGCCAGCAGCATGAAGGGGGTGGGGTTTTTT. This translates into CASSMKGVGFF. The rearrangement joins TRBV28 to TRBJ1-4, with D perhaps matching TRBD1 (6 bases). V was trimmed by 6 bases and J by 16 bases, leaving 15 bases between them. In germline, CDR1 is MDHEN, CDR2 SYDVKM. The CDR3 has 11 amino acids.

The V call is TRBV7-8, the J call TRBJ1-1, with D uncertain. Trimming stripped 5 bases from V and 5 bases from J, with 12 bases between. The CDR3 runs to 13 residues. In germline, CDR1 is SGHVS, CDR2 FQNEAQ. CDR3 amino acids: CASSPKAGTEAFF. The CDR3 DNA follows: TGTGCCAGCAGCCCAAAGGCGGGGACTGAAGCTTTCTTT.

The chain uses TRBV10-2 and TRBJ1-3; D uncertain. Deletions cut 5 bases from V and 7 bases from J, with 9 bases between. Looked up from germline, CDR1 is WSHSY and CDR2 is SAAADI. The CDR3 is made up of 12 amino acids. The DNA for the CDR3 is TGCGCCAGCAGTCAGACAACCAACACCATATATTTT. Amino acid sequence: CASSQTTNTIYF.

The V call is TRBV6-5, the J call TRBJ2-3; 7 nucleotides line up with TRBD2. Germline V gene data show CDR1 as MNHEY and CDR2 as SVGAGI. The CDR3 is 16 residues long. After removal of 4 bases from V and 5 bases from J, the junction contained 12 bases not matched to a gene. CDR3 sequence (DNA): TGTGCCAGCAGTTCCCTTGCGGGGGTTGGTCGAGATACGCAGTATTTT. Translating gives CASSSLAGVGRDTQYF.

The V call is TRBV18, the J call TRBJ2-7, with a possible D match to TRBD1 (6 bases). There are 17 residues in the CDR3. Germline-derived CDR1 and CDR2 are KGHSH and LQKENI. Trimming stripped 3 bases from V and 1 base from J, with 19 bases between. The CDR3 DNA follows: TGTGCCAGCTCACCTTCGCCAGGACAGCCCGGTTCCTACGAGCAGTACTTC. It codes for CASSPSPGQPGSYEQYF.

The V gene is TRBV6-5, the J gene TRBJ2-6, with TRBD1 as a possible D gene (5 bases). The V end lost 7 bases, the J end lost 4 bases, and 14 bases lay between the germline ends. Germline V CDR1 and CDR2: MNHEY, SVGAGI. The CDR3 length is 15 residues. The CDR3 region has the DNA TGTGCCAGCAACCCCGCAGGGTCCGGGGCCAACGTCCTGACTTTC. As protein: CASNPAGSGANVLTF.

The rearrangement uses TRBV6-5 and TRBJ2-7, with D perhaps matching TRBD1 (6 bases). The CDR3 runs 12 residues. The germline V and J ends were trimmed by 4 bases and 5 bases, with 9 bases remaining between them. CDR1 MNHEY and CDR2 SVGAGI come from the germline V gene. The CDR3 DNA is TGTGCCAGCAGTTTACAGGGAGACGAGCAGTACTTC. Protein: CASSLQGDEQYF.